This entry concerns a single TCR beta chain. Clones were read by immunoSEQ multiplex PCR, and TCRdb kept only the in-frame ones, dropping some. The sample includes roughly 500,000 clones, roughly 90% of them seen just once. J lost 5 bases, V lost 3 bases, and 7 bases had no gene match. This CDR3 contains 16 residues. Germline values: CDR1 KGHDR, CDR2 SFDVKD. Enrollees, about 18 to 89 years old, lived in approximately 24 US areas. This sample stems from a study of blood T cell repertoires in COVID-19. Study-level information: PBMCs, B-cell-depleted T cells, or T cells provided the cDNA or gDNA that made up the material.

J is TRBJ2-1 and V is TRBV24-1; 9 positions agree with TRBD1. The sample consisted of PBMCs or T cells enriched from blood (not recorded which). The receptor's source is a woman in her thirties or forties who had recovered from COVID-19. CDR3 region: CATSDRTGGPNNEQFF. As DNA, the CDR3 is TGTGCCACCAGTGATCGTACAGGGGGCCCAAACAATGAGCAGTTCTTC.